This entry concerns a single TCR beta chain. With 5 bases clipped from V and 6 bases from J, the junction kept 8 bases outside the gene matches. The CDR3 totals 15 residues. The germline V gene encodes CDR1 SGHTA and CDR2 FQGNSA. These data come from a study of tumor-infiltrating lymphocytes in oesophageal squamous cell carcinoma. TCRdb analysed the PCR reads with MiXCR anew, one entry per CDR3 protein. The sample consists of about 20,000 distinct CDR3 sequences, approximately 46% of them appearing once. The sequence derives from a female donor with esophageal squamous cell carcinoma. The V call is TRBV7-2, the J call TRBJ2-7, with TRBD2 matching 12 bases. Sequencing was carried out using normal esophageal tissue next to the tumor. The CDR3 nucleotides read TGTGCCAGCAGCCCCCGGACTAGCGGGACTCGCGAGCAGTACTTC. Residues: CASSPRTSGTREQYF.